The 10 T cell receptor beta chains below come from one sample, sequenced in a study of T cells in tuberculosis. After thawing and overnight rest, PBMC were stained with GMM-loaded CD1B tetramer, viability dye and anti-CD3 for sorting. C32 glucose monomycolate from Rhodococcus equi was loaded onto the CD1B tetramers. Using immunoSEQ multiplex PCR, the repertoire was profiled, and TCRdb retains in-frame clones only, with some absent. The sample has tens of thousands of clones; under 95% are singletons. The sequenced sample consisted of CD1b-GMM tetramer-negative cells sorted from PBMCs. The receptors here all came from an adult woman with latent tuberculosis.

The V gene is TRBV6-5, the J gene TRBJ1-2; D perhaps matches TRBD1 (6 bases). This CDR3 spans 16 amino acids. V was cut by 2 bases and J by 4 bases, with 17 bases left in between. Germline V gene sequence: CDR1 MNHEY, CDR2 SVGAGI. As DNA, the CDR3 is TGTGCCAGCAGTTACCGACCTAGGGACACGGGCTATGGCTACACCTTC. Translating gives CASSYRPRDTGYGYTF.

The chain employs TRBV6-5 and TRBJ1-5; D is unresolved. CDR3 length equals 14 residues. Germline values: CDR1 MNHEY, CDR2 SVGAGI. V was trimmed by 6 bases and J by 5 bases, leaving 14 bases between them. CDR3 coding DNA: TGTGCCAGCAGCCCGTCCGGCGGCCATCAGCCCCAGCATTTT. Its translation is CASSPSGGHQPQHF.

This clone appeared a single time. The CDR3 region is CASSSRPMMNTEAFF. The CDR3, as DNA: TGTGCCAGCAGTTCCAGGCCCATGATGAACACTGAAGCTTTCTTT. The chain couples TRBV27 to TRBJ1-1, with unresolved D. The CDR3 spans 15 residues. Germline V gene data show CDR1 as MNHEY and CDR2 as SMNVEV (reference sequence). V was cut by 4 bases and J by 0 bases, with 12 bases left in between.

The chain uses TRBV10-1 and TRBJ2-3, with D possibly being TRBD1 (5 bases). CDR1 WNHNN and CDR2 SYGVQD come from the germline V gene (reference sequence). V lost 3 bases, J lost 5 bases, and 9 bases lay in between. CDR3 length: 13 amino acids. The CDR3 nucleotides are TGCGCCAGCAGTGACTTGGGGCAAGATACGCAGTATTTT. Its translation: CASSDLGQDTQYF.

This chain uses TRBV27 with TRBJ1-2; the D gene is possibly TRBD1 (6 bases). The CDR3 runs 13 residues. Germline V lookup: CDR1 MNHEY, CDR2 SMNVEV (reference sequence). Between the trimmed V and J ends, which lost 6 bases and 4 bases, there was a span of 12 bases. CDR3 sequence reads: CASSWGGAYGYTF. CDR3 sequence (DNA): TGTGCCAGCAGCTGGGGGGGGGCCTATGGCTACACCTTC.

The V gene is TRBV6-5, the J gene TRBJ2-1; 9 bases align to TRBD2. The CDR3 runs 15 residues. Trimming cost V 2 bases and J 4 bases; bases outside gene matches: 3. Per germline, CDR1 MNHEY and CDR2 SVGAGI. The CDR3 nucleotides are TGTGCCAGCAGTTACGGGAGCGGGGGGTACAATGAGCAGTTCTTC. This sequence encodes CASSYGSGGYNEQFF.

This rearrangement joins TRBV4-1 to TRBJ1-1; D is possibly TRBD1 (5 bases). V was pared by 0 bases and J by 4 bases, with 9 bases between. This CDR3 is 14 amino acids long. The germline V gene encodes CDR1 MGHRA and CDR2 YSYEKL. The DNA of the CDR3 is TGCGCCAGCAGCCAAGATCGGGGGGGCACTGAAGCTTTCTTT. Translated, it gives CASSQDRGGTEAFF.

V and J are TRBV7-6 and TRBJ2-1; perhaps TRBD1 as D (7 bases). The CDR3 sequence is 15 residues long. Germline CDR1 is SGHVS and CDR2 is FNYEAQ. Trimming pared 5 bases from V and 1 base from J, leaving 12 bases between. Here the CDR3 DNA reads TGTGCCAGCAGCCAGGGGGGCGGGTCCTACAATGAGCAGTTCTTC. It encodes CASSQGGGSYNEQFF.

The gene calls are TRBV19 and TRBJ1-2, with D possibly being TRBD1 (6 bases). This CDR3 has 13 amino acids. V lost 6 bases to trimming and J lost 6 bases, with 14 bases between them. Germline CDR1 reads LNHDA; CDR2 reads SQIVND (reference sequence). CDR3 amino acids: CASRQQGPDGYTF. The CDR3 DNA sequence: TGTGCCAGTAGGCAACAGGGACCCGATGGCTACACCTTC.

The V call is TRBV6-1, the J call TRBJ1-3; tentatively, D is TRBD1 (5 bases). The CDR3 is made up of 14 amino acids. V was shortened by 6 bases and J by 1 base, with 10 bases between the two germline ends. Germline V gene data show CDR1 as MNHNS and CDR2 as SASEGT. The CDR3 protein is CASRDTLSGNTIYF. The CDR3 nucleotides read TGTGCCAGCAGGGACACATTATCTGGAAACACCATATATTTT.